This paragraph reports one TCR beta chain. The CDR3 runs to 12 residues. Germline CDR1 is PRHDT and CDR2 is FYEKMQ (reference sequence). Trimming stripped 5 bases from V and 7 bases from J, with 9 bases between. This sample is drawn from a study of T-cell memory formation after mild COVID-19. TCRdb analysed the 5' RACE reads with MiXCR anew, one entry per CDR3 protein. The table lists under 300,000 distinct CDR3 sequences, about a sixth of them singletons. Sequenced sample: PBMCs or a T cell subset sorted from them (not recorded which). The receptor comes from a man between 18 and 35 years old who had mild COVID-19 (a few samples of this study predate the infection). Cell type and time point are not known. The chain carries TRBV13 and TRBJ2-1; no clear D. For the CDR3, the DNA is TGTGCCAGCAGCGCATTGGGAAATGAGCAGTTCTTC. As protein: CASSALGNEQFF. The variable domain in full, with the rest retrieved from reference TRBV13 and TRBJ2-1, is AAGVIQSPRHLIKEKRETATLKCYPIPRHDTVYWYQQGPGQDPQFLISFYEKMQSDKGSIPDRFSAQQFSDYHSELNMSSLELGDSALYFCASSALGNEQFFGPGTRLTVL.